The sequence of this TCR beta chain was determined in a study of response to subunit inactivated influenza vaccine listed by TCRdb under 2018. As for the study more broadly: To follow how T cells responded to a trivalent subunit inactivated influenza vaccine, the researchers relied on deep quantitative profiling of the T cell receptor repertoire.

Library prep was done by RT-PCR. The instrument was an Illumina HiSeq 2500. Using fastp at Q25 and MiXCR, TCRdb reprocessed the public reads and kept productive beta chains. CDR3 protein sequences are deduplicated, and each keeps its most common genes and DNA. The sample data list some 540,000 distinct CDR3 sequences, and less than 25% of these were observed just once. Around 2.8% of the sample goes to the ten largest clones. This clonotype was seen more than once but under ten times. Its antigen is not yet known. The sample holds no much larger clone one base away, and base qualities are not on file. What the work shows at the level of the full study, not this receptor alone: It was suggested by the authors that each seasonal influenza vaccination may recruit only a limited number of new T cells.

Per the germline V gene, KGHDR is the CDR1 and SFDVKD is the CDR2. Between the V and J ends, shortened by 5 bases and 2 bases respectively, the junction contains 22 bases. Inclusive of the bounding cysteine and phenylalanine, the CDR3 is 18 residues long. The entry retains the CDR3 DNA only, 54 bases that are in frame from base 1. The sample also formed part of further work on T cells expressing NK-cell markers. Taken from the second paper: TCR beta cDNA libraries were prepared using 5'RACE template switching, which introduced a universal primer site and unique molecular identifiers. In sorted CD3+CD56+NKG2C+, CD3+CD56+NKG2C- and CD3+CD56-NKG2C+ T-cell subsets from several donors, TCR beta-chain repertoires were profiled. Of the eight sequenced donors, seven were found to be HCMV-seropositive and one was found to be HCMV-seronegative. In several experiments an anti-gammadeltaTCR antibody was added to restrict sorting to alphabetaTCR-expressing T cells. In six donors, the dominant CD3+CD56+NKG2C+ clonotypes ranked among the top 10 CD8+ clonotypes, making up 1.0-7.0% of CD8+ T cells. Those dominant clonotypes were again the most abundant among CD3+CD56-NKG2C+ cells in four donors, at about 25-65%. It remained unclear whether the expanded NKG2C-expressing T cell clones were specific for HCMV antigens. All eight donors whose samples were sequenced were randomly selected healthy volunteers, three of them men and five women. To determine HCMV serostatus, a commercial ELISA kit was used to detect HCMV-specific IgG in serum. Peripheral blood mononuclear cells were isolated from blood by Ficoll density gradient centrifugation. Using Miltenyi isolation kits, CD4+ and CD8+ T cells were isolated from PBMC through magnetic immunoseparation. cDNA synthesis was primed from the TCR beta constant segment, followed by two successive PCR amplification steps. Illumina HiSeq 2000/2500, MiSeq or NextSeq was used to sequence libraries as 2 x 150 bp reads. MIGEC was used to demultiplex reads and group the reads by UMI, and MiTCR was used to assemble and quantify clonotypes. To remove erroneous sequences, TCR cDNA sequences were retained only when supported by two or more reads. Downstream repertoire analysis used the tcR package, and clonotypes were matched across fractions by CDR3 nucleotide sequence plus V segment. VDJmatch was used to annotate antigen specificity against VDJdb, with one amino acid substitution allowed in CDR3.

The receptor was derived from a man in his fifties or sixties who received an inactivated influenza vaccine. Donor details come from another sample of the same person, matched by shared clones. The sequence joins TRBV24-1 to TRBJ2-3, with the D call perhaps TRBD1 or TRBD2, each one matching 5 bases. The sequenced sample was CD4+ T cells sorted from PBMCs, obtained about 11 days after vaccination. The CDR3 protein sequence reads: CATSGGGRRRALTDTQYF. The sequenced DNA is TGTGCCACCAGTGGTGGGGGAAGGAGGCGAGCCCTCACAGATACGCAGTATTTT.